One sample yielded the 24 T cell receptor beta chains listed below, sequenced in a study of T cell changes during pregnancy in multiple sclerosis. The repertoire was sequenced with immunoSEQ multiplex PCR; TCRdb's copy has only in-frame clones and lacks some. The profile shows about 70,000 clones, around nine tenths of them singletons. The sequencing here drew on peripheral blood, taken in the third trimester of pregnancy. The receptors here all came from a female donor with multiple sclerosis, enrolled in a pregnancy study.

The chain couples TRBV30 to TRBJ2-7; perhaps TRBD1 as D (5 bases). Between the trimmed V and J ends, which lost 2 bases and 7 bases, there was a span of 9 bases. Germline V gene data show CDR1 as GTSNPN and CDR2 as SVGIG (reference sequence). The CDR3 runs 11 residues. Here the CDR3 DNA reads TGTGCCTGGAGTTCCCAGGGAGAGCAGTACTTC. Translating gives CAWSSQGEQYF.

The rearrangement links TRBV4-1 to TRBJ2-6, with D possibly TRBD1 on 6 matching bases. From germline, CDR1 is MGHRA and CDR2 YSYEKL. V lost 4 bases and J 3 bases, leaving 13 bases between the germline ends. The CDR3 is 16 residues long. In DNA, the CDR3 is TGCGCCAGCAGCCGAGAACAGGGAAGTGGGGCCAACGTCCTGACTTTC. As protein: CASSREQGSGANVLTF.

V gene TRBV7-2 combines with J gene TRBJ1-5; 7 positions agree with TRBD1. Germline CDR1 reads SGHTA; CDR2 reads FQGNSA. V lost 1 base to trimming and J lost 7 bases; unmatched junction nucleotides: 7. CDR3 size: 15 residues. CDR3 bases: TGTGCCAGCAGCTTAGGGACAGGCCACGAGCAGCCCCAGCATTTT. It is translated as CASSLGTGHEQPQHF.

The chain couples TRBV7-9 to TRBJ1-1; possibly TRBD1 for D (5 bases). Germline CDR1 SEHNR, CDR2 FQNEAQ (reference sequence). There are 14 residues in the CDR3. Trimming cost V 6 bases and J 3 bases, with 14 bases left between them. The CDR3 sequence: CASSRQGAYTEAFF. The CDR3 DNA sequence: TGTGCCAGCAGTCGGCAAGGGGCTTACACTGAAGCTTTCTTT.

The chain couples TRBV30 to TRBJ2-7, with 11 bases that match TRBD1. The trim removed 0 bases at V and 4 bases at J, leaving 8 bases unmatched. Germline assignment: CDR1 GTSNPN and CDR2 SVGIG (reference sequence). The CDR3 runs to 16 residues. The CDR3 loop is CAWSVRGTGGIYEQYF. The CDR3 coding sequence is TGTGCCTGGAGTGTAAGAGGGACAGGGGGGATATACGAGCAGTACTTC. The complete variable domain, with remaining parts taken from reference TRBV30 and TRBJ2-7, reads SQTIHQWPATLVQPVGSPLSLECTVEGTSNPNLYWYRQAAGRGLQLLFYSVGIGQISSEVPQNLSASRPQDRQFILSSKKLLLSDSGFYLCAWSVRGTGGIYEQYFGPGTRLTVT.

The V and J genes are TRBV14 and TRBJ2-7, with D tentatively TRBD2 (5 bases). V was clipped by 1 base and J by 5 bases, with 18 bases between them. This CDR3 spans 16 amino acids. Germline V gene data show CDR1 as SGHDN and CDR2 as FVKESK. CDR3 coding DNA: TGTGCCAGCAGCCAAGGGGGATGGAGGCAGATTCACGAGCAGTACTTC. Translated: CASSQGGWRQIHEQYF. Based on the CDR3 plus reference TRBV14 and TRBJ2-7, the full variable domain is EAGVTQFPSHSVIEKGQTVTLRCDPISGHDNLYWYRRVMGKEIKFLLHFVKESKQDESGMPNNRFLAERTGGTYSTLKVQPAELEDSGVYFCASSQGGWRQIHEQYFGPGTRLTVT.

V usage is TRBV7-2 and J usage is TRBJ2-1; D call uncertain. CDR3 length: 15 residues. Looked up from germline, CDR1 is SGHTA and CDR2 is FQGNSA. V was cut by 5 bases and J by 2 bases, with 13 bases left in between. This CDR3 is CASSQALNAYNEQFF. As DNA, the CDR3 is TGTGCCAGCAGCCAAGCCCTAAATGCCTACAATGAGCAGTTCTTC. The whole variable domain, filled in from reference TRBV7-2 and TRBJ2-1, reads GAGVSQSPSNKVTEKGKDVELRCDPISGHTALYWYRQSLGQGLEFLIYFQGNSAPDKSGLPSDRFSAERTGGSVSTLTIQRTQQEDSAVYLCASSQALNAYNEQFFGPGTRLTVL.

CDR3 in amino acids: CASSRTQGGGTEAFF. In nucleotides, the CDR3 is TGTGCCAGCAGCCGCACACAGGGGGGTGGGACTGAAGCTTTCTTT. This rearrangement joins TRBV5-4 to TRBJ1-1, with 8 positions matching TRBD1. The ends lost 4 bases at V and 5 bases at J; junction bases unmatched: 10. In germline, CDR1 is SGHNT, CDR2 YYREEE (reference sequence). CDR3 length: 15 amino acids.

The rearrangement joins TRBV4-3 to TRBJ2-1; 12 bases fit TRBD2. Germline V lookup: CDR1 LGHNA, CDR2 YSLEER. V lost 3 bases, J lost 6 bases, and 9 bases stayed unmatched. The CDR3 is made up of 17 amino acids. This chain's CDR3 is CASSQDPGLAGSNEQFF. Written as DNA, the CDR3 is TGCGCCAGCAGCCAGGACCCCGGACTAGCGGGAAGCAATGAGCAGTTCTTC.

The chain recombines TRBV4-3 with TRBJ2-1; 8 nucleotides agree with TRBD2. Per germline, CDR1 LGHNA and CDR2 YSLEER. The CDR3 sequence is 13 residues long. Trimming cost V 0 bases and J 10 bases; bases outside gene matches: 2. The CDR3 coding sequence is TGCGCCAGCAGCCAAGATCCTAGCGGGGAGCAGTTCTTC. Translating it yields CASSQDPSGEQFF.

CDR3 region: CASSFTGWGTDTQYF. The CDR3 DNA reads TGTGCCAGCAGCTTTACAGGGTGGGGAACAGATACGCAGTATTTT. This chain joins TRBV7-2 and TRBJ2-3, with D perhaps matching TRBD1 (6 bases). Trimming stripped 3 bases from V and 3 bases from J, with 13 bases between. The germline gives CDR1 SGHTA, CDR2 FQGNSA. The CDR3 is 15 residues long.

The chain carries TRBV5-1 and TRBJ2-5; maybe TRBD1 (5 bases). Germline lookup yields CDR1 SGHRS and CDR2 YFSETQ. The V gene lost 4 bases and the J gene lost 4 bases, with 17 bases spanning the gap. The CDR3 consists of 15 residues. CDR3 in DNA: TGCGCCAGCAGCCCATCAGGGTTTTCTGTAGAGACCCAGTACTTC. It yields the protein CASSPSGFSVETQYF.

Written as DNA, the CDR3 is TGTGCCAGCATTGGGACTAGCGGGAGATTTGAGCAGTTCTTC. This codes for CASIGTSGRFEQFF. The chain has TRBV27 and TRBJ2-1, with 14 bases fitting TRBD2. CDR1 is MNHEY and CDR2 is SMNVEV in the germline V gene (reference sequence). CDR3 length: 14 amino acids. The V and J ends lost 7 bases and 9 bases, in that order; junction bases with no gene match: 5.

This chain joins TRBV7-9 and TRBJ2-3; a weak D match, TRBD2 (5 bases). Trimming left V 4 bases short and J 0 bases short, with 8 bases between. Germline assignment: CDR1 SEHNR and CDR2 FQNEAQ (reference sequence). CDR3 size: 14 residues. This CDR3 is CASSSWTSTDTQYF. DNA of the CDR3: TGTGCCAGCAGCTCCTGGACTAGCACAGATACGCAGTATTTT.

This chain joins TRBV28 and TRBJ1-1; 9 positions agree with TRBD1. Germline CDR1 reads MDHEN; CDR2 reads SYDVKM. This CDR3 has 15 residues. The V gene end was trimmed by 8 bases and the J gene end by 4 bases; junction bases not matched to a gene: 11. The CDR3 protein is CASGEGDREVTEAFF. CDR3 sequence (DNA): TGTGCCAGCGGAGAGGGGGACAGGGAGGTCACTGAAGCTTTCTTT. The variable domain in full, with the rest retrieved from reference TRBV28 and TRBJ1-1, is DVKVTQSSRYLVKRTGEKVFLECVQDMDHENMFWYRQDPGLGLRLIYFSYDVKMKEKGDIPEGYSVSREKKERFSLILESASTNQTSMYLCASGEGDREVTEAFFGQGTRLTVV.

J is TRBJ2-5 and V is TRBV7-6; TRBD2 aligns across 8 bases. V lost 3 bases, J lost 5 bases, and 2 bases stayed unmatched. The CDR3 has 13 residues. CDR1 and CDR2 from the germline V gene are SGHVS and FNYEAQ. The CDR3, as DNA: TGTGCCAGCAGCTTTCGGGGGGGGGAGACCCAGTACTTC. It encodes CASSFRGGETQYF.

The chain employs TRBV6-6 and TRBJ2-1; the match to TRBD2 covers 7 bases. Per the germline V gene, CDR1 is MNHNY and CDR2 is SVGAGI (reference sequence). CDR3 length equals 13 residues. V lost 7 bases, J lost 7 bases, and 7 bases stayed unmatched. In nucleotides, the CDR3 is TGTGCCAGCACCCGGGAGGTCAATAATGAGCAGTTCTTC. Its translation is CASTREVNNEQFF.

Here the CDR3 DNA reads TGTGCCAGCAGTGAACTTTCTGGGGCCAACGTCCTGACTTTC. It is translated as CASSELSGANVLTF. This chain joins TRBV6-1 and TRBJ2-6; D is unresolved. CDR3 size: 14 residues. Germline loops: CDR1 MNHNS, CDR2 SASEGT. V lost 2 bases to trimming and J lost 1 base, with 3 bases between them.

This chain joins TRBV11-3 and TRBJ2-1, with D unclear. Trimming shortened V by 5 bases and J by 9 bases, and 14 bases separated the two germline ends. The length of the CDR3 is 13 residues. CDR1 and CDR2 (germline): SGHNT, YENEEA. The CDR3 DNA sequence: TGTGCCAGCAGCCTCTCAATGAGAGGTGAGCAGTTCTTC. Protein product: CASSLSMRGEQFF. The variable domain in full, with the rest retrieved from reference TRBV11-3 and TRBJ2-1, is EAGVVQSPRYKIIEKKQPVAFWCNPISGHNTLYWYLQNLGQGPELLIRYENEEAVDDSQLPKDRFSAERLKGVDSTLKIQPAELGDSAVYLCASSLSMRGEQFFGPGTRLTVL.

The chain is built from TRBV27 and TRBJ1-1; a weak D match, TRBD1 (5 bases). Trimming shortened V by 7 bases and J by 5 bases, and 23 bases separated the two germline ends. The CDR3 is made up of 16 amino acids. From germline, CDR1 is MNHEY and CDR2 SMNVEV (reference sequence). CDR3 in DNA: TGTGCCAGCATCGGGAGGGGACCTCGGGGGGGTACTGAAGCTTTCTTT. Protein product: CASIGRGPRGGTEAFF.

This chain links TRBV12-5 with TRBJ2-5; TRBD2 aligns across 16 bases. V dropped 5 bases and J dropped 2; count of bases not matched to a gene: 2. This CDR3 is built from 16 residues. Germline V gene lookup returns CDR1 LGHNT and CDR2 FRNRAP. Here the CDR3 DNA reads TGTGCTAGTGGTCTGGGACTAGCGGGAGGGCAAGAGACCCAGTACTTC. This gives the protein CASGLGLAGGQETQYF.

Details on this clone: The junction and the germline gene differ at one end; a read error may be behind it. The V call is TRBV5-4, the J call TRBJ1-4; D is unresolved. This CDR3 comprises 14 residues. Germline CDR1 SGHNT, CDR2 YYREEE (reference sequence). The CDR3 here is CASSPQLVNEKLFF. As DNA, the CDR3 is TGCGCCAGCAGCCCCCAGTTGGTTAATGAAAAACTGTTTTTT.

The chain joins TRBV28 to TRBJ1-2; 7 bases line up with TRBD1. J was trimmed by 8 bases and V by 5 bases; bases with no gene match: 8. CDR1 and CDR2 (germline): MDHEN, SYDVKM. The CDR3 covers 13 residues. CDR3 nucleotides: TGTGCCAGCAGTAAAGACAGGGTCTTGGGCTACACCTTC. Amino acids: CASSKDRVLGYTF.

The rearrangement uses TRBV6-5 and TRBJ1-4; no firm D call. The CDR3 contains 14 residues. In germline, CDR1 is MNHEY, CDR2 SVGAGI. Trimming cost V 9 bases and J 5 bases, with 16 bases left between them. The CDR3 DNA reads as TGTGCCAGGAAGGTTCCAGCACTAAATGAAAAACTGTTTTTT. Protein product: CARKVPALNEKLFF.